The 15 T cell receptor beta chains below all came from one sample that was sequenced in a study of cytomegalovirus exposure and HLA in healthy donors. The protocol was immunoSEQ multiplex PCR, while the TCRdb copy is restricted to in-frame clones and leaves out a portion. Among roughly 110,000 clones listed, roughly 90% were seen once. Sequencing input: PBMCs. Receptors originate from a woman between 18 and 30 years old in good health and CMV-seropositive.

CDR3 loop: CASSQWSGNYGYTF. For the CDR3, the DNA is TGTGCCAGCAGCCAATGGTCGGGGAACTATGGCTACACCTTC. The rearrangement links TRBV16 to TRBJ1-2; D is ambiguous. Trimming cost V 1 base and J 2 bases, with 8 bases left between them. The length of the CDR3 is 14 residues. CDR1 and CDR2 (germline): KGHSY, FQNENV.

The chain links TRBV28 to TRBJ2-7; TRBD1 agrees at 7 bases. V was pared by 6 bases and J by 1 base, with 12 bases of the junction left unmatched. This CDR3 contains 16 residues. Per the germline V gene, CDR1 is MDHEN and CDR2 is SYDVKM. CDR3 region: CASSSPGTAYSYEQYF. The CDR3 DNA reads as TGTGCCAGCAGCTCCCCCGGGACAGCCTATTCCTACGAGCAGTACTTC. Combining the CDR3 with reference TRBV28 and TRBJ2-7 gives the whole variable domain DVKVTQSSRYLVKRTGEKVFLECVQDMDHENMFWYRQDPGLGLRLIYFSYDVKMKEKGDIPEGYSVSREKKERFSLILESASTNQTSMYLCASSSPGTAYSYEQYFGPGTRLTVT.

J is TRBJ1-1 and V is TRBV9; a weak D match, TRBD1 (6 bases). The V gene's germline CDR1 is SGDLS and CDR2 YYNGEE. Trimming removed 4 bases from V and 5 bases from J, with 21 bases in between. The CDR3 contains 16 residues. The CDR3, as DNA: TGTGCCAGCAGCATGACAGGATCCACCGCCTCGACTGAAGCTTTCTTT. It codes for CASSMTGSTASTEAFF.

The chain couples TRBV27 to TRBJ2-5; possibly TRBD2 for D (7 bases). CDR1 and CDR2 (germline): MNHEY, SMNVEV (reference sequence). The CDR3 runs to 16 residues. V dropped 4 bases and J dropped 9 bases, with 24 bases sitting between them. CDR3 residues: CASSSRRLGGGQSQYF. The CDR3 DNA follows: TGTGCCAGCAGTTCGAGGAGGTTAGGGGGGGGGCAATCCCAGTACTTC.

The rearrangement uses TRBV16 and TRBJ1-4; no firm D call. The CDR3 sequence is 14 residues long. The V end was cut by 3 bases, the J end by 3 bases, with 8 bases between. Germline lookup yields CDR1 KGHSY and CDR2 FQNENV. Written as DNA, the CDR3 is TGTGCCAGCAGCCATTCCGGGGCTAATGAAAAACTGTTTTTT. It yields the protein CASSHSGANEKLFF.

The gene calls are TRBV5-6 and TRBJ2-5; TRBD1 is a possible D gene (7 bases). The CDR3 is made up of 15 amino acids. CDR1 and CDR2 (germline): SGHDT, YYEEEE. The V and J ends lost 0 bases and 7 bases respectively, with 16 bases between them. The CDR3 DNA sequence: TGTGCCAGCAGCTTGGAGGCCAGGGGGGCAGGGACCCAGTACTTC. This sequence encodes CASSLEARGAGTQYF. The whole variable domain, remainder taken from reference TRBV5-6 and TRBJ2-5, is DAGVTQSPTHLIKTRGQQVTLRCSPKSGHDTVSWYQQALGQGPQFIFQYYEEEERQRGNFPDRFSGHQFPNYSSELNVNALLLGDSALYLCASSLEARGAGTQYFGPGTRLLVL.

This clone was seen just once. The chain carries TRBV5-6 and TRBJ2-5, with D perhaps matching TRBD1 (6 bases). V lost 4 bases and J 1 base, leaving 17 bases between the germline ends. Germline V gene data show CDR1 as SGHDT and CDR2 as YYEEEE. CDR3 length: 16 amino acids. The CDR3 DNA reads as TGTGCCAGCAGCCTAAAGACAGGAGAAACCCAAGAGACCCAGTACTTC. This encodes CASSLKTGETQETQYF.

This sequence joins TRBV6-5 and TRBJ2-5, with TRBD2 matching 9 bases. This CDR3 is 15 amino acids long. Germline V gene data show CDR1 as MNHEY and CDR2 as SVGAGI. With V trimmed by 2 bases and J by 6 bases, 7 bases remained unmatched. The CDR3: CASSYERGEVKTQYF. The CDR3 nucleotides read TGTGCCAGCAGTTACGAGCGGGGGGAGGTGAAGACCCAGTACTTC.

The chain links TRBV5-6 to TRBJ1-1, with D possibly matching TRBD1 (5 bases). The CDR3 extends over 14 amino acids. V gave up 4 bases and J gave up 4 bases, with 14 bases separating them. Germline CDR1 and CDR2: SGHDT and YYEEEE. This CDR3 is CASSHLTVSTEAFF. CDR3 nucleotide sequence: TGTGCCAGCAGCCACTTGACAGTGAGCACTGAAGCTTTCTTT.

This clone was detected only once. V and J are TRBV28 and TRBJ2-3; D possibly corresponds to TRBD1 (6 bases). Germline values: CDR1 MDHEN, CDR2 SYDVKM. V lost 3 bases and J 2 bases, leaving 21 bases between the germline ends. The CDR3 has 18 amino acids. The CDR3 loop reads CASSFLWTAQATTDTQYF. As DNA, the CDR3 is TGTGCCAGCAGTTTCCTTTGGACAGCTCAGGCCACCACAGATACGCAGTATTTT.

The genes are TRBV7-9 and TRBJ2-2; no clear D. V was clipped by 1 base and J by 1 base, with 7 bases between them. Germline V CDR1 and CDR2: SEHNR, FQNEAQ (reference sequence). This CDR3 has 15 residues. CDR3 sequence (DNA): TGTGCCAGCAGCTTAGTTTCCGGGAACACCGGGGAGCTGTTTTTT. It yields the protein CASSLVSGNTGELFF.

The chain links TRBV28 to TRBJ2-1; 10 bases are shared with TRBD2. This CDR3 comprises 15 residues. The V gene end was trimmed by 2 bases and the J gene end by 7 bases; junction bases not matched to a gene: 5. Per the germline V gene, CDR1 is MDHEN and CDR2 is SYDVKM. As DNA, the CDR3 is TGTGCCAGCAGTTTAGCAGCGGGGGGGCGAAATGAGCAGTTCTTC. Its protein is CASSLAAGGRNEQFF.

This chain uses TRBV29-1 with TRBJ2-5, with D possibly matching TRBD2 (7 bases). The CDR3 is made up of 14 amino acids. Between the trimmed V and J ends, which lost 5 bases and 4 bases, there was a span of 17 bases. In germline, CDR1 is SQVTM, CDR2 ANQGSEA. The DNA of the CDR3 is TGCAGCGTTAGGGGGGGGGCGGACAGAGAGACCCAGTACTTC. Translation gives CSVRGGADRETQYF.

The chain is built from TRBV4-1 and TRBJ1-2; the match to TRBD1 covers 12 bases. Germline CDR1 MGHRA, CDR2 YSYEKL. This CDR3 contains 14 residues. V dropped 4 bases and J dropped 14; count of bases not matched to a gene: 11. The CDR3 DNA follows: TGCGCCAGCAGCCCCCTGGGACAGGGGGCCTCGAATACCTTC. Residues: CASSPLGQGASNTF.

The count of this clone is one. The chain uses TRBV29-1 and TRBJ2-7; 7 nucleotides agree with TRBD1. Trimming cost V 7 bases and J 3 bases; bases outside gene matches: 6. Germline V lookup: CDR1 SQVTM, CDR2 ANQGSEA. This CDR3 spans 12 amino acids. CDR3 sequence reads: CSAGQVSYEQYF. The CDR3 bases are TGCAGCGCCGGACAGGTTAGCTACGAGCAGTACTTC.